The 20 T cell receptor beta chains reported below all come from one sample, sequenced in a study of shared clonotypes between healthy human individuals. Method: immunoSEQ multiplex PCR; TCRdb's copy keeps in-frame clones and lacks some. Of about 700,000 clones listed, 92% are singletons. Terminally differentiated effector memory CD45RA+ cells were left out of the naive CD8 fraction, which was CD45RO-negative and positively selected for CCR7. The sample was naive CD8+ T cells sorted from blood. These receptors all come from a man younger than 40 in good health.

About this clone: Other DNA sequences from this sample encode an identical CDR3 as well. The chain combines TRBV5-1 with TRBJ2-7; TRBD2 aligns across 11 bases. The CDR3 is 15 amino acids. Germline-derived CDR1 and CDR2 are SGHRS and YFSETQ. After removal of 0 bases from V and 4 bases from J, the junction contained 3 bases not matched to a gene. The CDR3 DNA reads TGCGCCAGCAGCTTGGAAACTAGCGGGAGTTACGAGCAGTACTTC. This codes for CASSLETSGSYEQYF.

The rearrangement joins TRBV19 to TRBJ2-7; 7 positions match TRBD1. J gave up 3 bases and V 5 bases, and 7 bases lay outside the gene matches. This CDR3 region has 14 residues. Germline V gene sequence: CDR1 LNHDA, CDR2 SQIVND (reference sequence). CDR3 sequence: CASSPQTGNYEQYF. The CDR3 bases are TGTGCCAGTAGTCCCCAGACAGGGAACTACGAGCAGTACTTC.

The rearrangement joins TRBV7-9 to TRBJ2-3; 9 positions agree with TRBD1. V was clipped by 4 bases and J by 5 bases; unmatched bases: 13. Germline V gene data show CDR1 as SEHNR and CDR2 as FQNEAQ (reference sequence). CDR3 length: 17 residues. CDR3 nucleotides: TGTGCCAGCAGCTCCCCGTTATTTGACAGGGGGAGAGATACGCAGTATTTT. Its protein is CASSSPLFDRGRDTQYF.

The V gene is TRBV9, the J gene TRBJ2-3; 11 bases map to TRBD2. Germline V gives CDR1 SGDLS, CDR2 YYNGEE. CDR3 length: 16 residues. V lost 4 bases, J lost 6 bases, and 10 bases stayed unmatched. CDR3 protein: CASSIFTSGRRDTQYF. The CDR3 nucleotides are TGTGCCAGCAGCATATTTACTAGCGGGAGACGCGATACGCAGTATTTT.

The J gene is TRBJ1-5, the V gene TRBV5-4; unclear D gene. CDR1 is SGHNT and CDR2 is YYREEE in the germline V gene (reference sequence). This CDR3 spans 15 amino acids. V lost 3 bases and J 0 bases, leaving 10 bases between the germline ends. The CDR3 loop is CASSSDGYSNQPQHF. For the CDR3, the DNA is TGTGCCAGCAGCTCGGACGGATATAGCAATCAGCCCCAGCATTTT.

V gene TRBV4-3 combines with J gene TRBJ2-3; D remains ambiguous. CDR3 length: 16 amino acids. Germline values: CDR1 LGHNA, CDR2 YSLEER. Deletions cut 0 bases from V and 2 bases from J, with 12 bases between. DNA of the CDR3: TGCGCCAGCAGCCAAGAGTGGCAGGCGCTCACAGATACGCAGTATTTT. This translates into CASSQEWQALTDTQYF.

The chain carries TRBV7-6 and TRBJ1-2, with D perhaps TRBD1 (5 bases). CDR1 SGHVS and CDR2 FNYEAQ come from the germline V gene. The CDR3 covers 13 residues. The germline V and J ends were trimmed by 3 bases and 1 base, with 6 bases remaining between them. The CDR3 bases are TGTGCCAGCAGCTTTCAGGGTAACTATGGCTACACCTTC. This codes for CASSFQGNYGYTF. Full variable domain (remainder filled in from reference TRBV7-6 and TRBJ1-2): GAGVSQSPRYKVTKRGQDVALRCDPISGHVSLYWYRQALGQGPEFLTYFNYEAQQDKSGLPNDRFSAERPEGSISTLTIQRTEQRDSAMYRCASSFQGNYGYTFGSGTRLTVV.

In its sample, this clone was seen once. Other nucleotide sequences in the sample specify the same CDR3. The CDR3 DNA reads TGTGCCAGTAGTATCCAGGGGAGCTCCTACGAGCAGTACTTC. It codes for CASSIQGSSYEQYF. This chain joins TRBV19 and TRBJ2-7, with D perhaps TRBD1 (6 bases). There are 14 residues in the CDR3. Between the trimmed V and J ends, which lost 3 bases and 0 bases, there was a span of 9 bases. The germline gives CDR1 LNHDA, CDR2 SQIVND (reference sequence).

This clone has just a few counts. J is TRBJ2-7 and V is TRBV7-9; D assignment may be TRBD1 or TRBD2 (7 bases each). Trimming removed 0 bases from V and 1 base from J, with 16 bases in between. Germline V gene lookup returns CDR1 SEHNR and CDR2 FQNEAQ (reference sequence). The CDR3 has 17 residues. In DNA form, the CDR3 reads TGTGCCAGCAGCTTAGCTGGGGGAGGGGGCAAATCCTACGAGCAGTACTTC. It translates to CASSLAGGGGKSYEQYF.

The chain employs TRBV9 and TRBJ2-1, with D perhaps matching TRBD1 (7 bases). V lost 0 bases and J 5 bases, leaving 9 bases between the germline ends. CDR1 SGDLS and CDR2 YYNGEE come from the germline V gene. CDR3 length: 14 amino acids. CDR3: CASSVARGDNEQFF. The CDR3 nucleotides read TGTGCCAGCAGCGTAGCCAGGGGGGACAATGAGCAGTTCTTC.

CDR3 protein: CASSQPIGGEDTQYF. In DNA, the CDR3 is TGCGCCAGCAGCCAGCCTATTGGGGGCGAAGATACGCAGTATTTT. V and J are TRBV4-3 and TRBJ2-3, with D tentatively TRBD1 (6 bases). Germline values: CDR1 LGHNA, CDR2 YSLEER. This CDR3 contains 15 residues. Deletions cut 3 bases from V and 5 bases from J, with 15 bases between.

This clone has a single count. J is TRBJ2-3 and V is TRBV19; TRBD2 agrees at 9 bases. CDR1 is LNHDA, CDR2 SQIVND, per germline (reference sequence). The CDR3 consists of 15 residues. V shed 7 bases and J 4 bases; nucleotides not matched to a gene: 9. CDR3 nucleotide sequence: TGTGCCAGTAACCTTAGCGGGAGTCGGGCAGATACGCAGTATTTT. Residues: CASNLSGSRADTQYF.

This rearrangement joins TRBV11-2 to TRBJ2-5, with 7 bases that match TRBD2. Germline trimming cut 5 bases from V and 5 bases from J; bases unmatched to any gene: 20. The germline CDR1 and CDR2 sequences are SGHAT and FQNNGV. The CDR3 consists of 18 residues. The CDR3 reads CASSGGLVAGRESETQYF. The CDR3, as DNA: TGTGCCAGCAGCGGGGGGTTAGTGGCAGGGAGGGAGTCGGAGACCCAGTACTTC.

DNA of the CDR3: TGTGCCACCTCCCAACCCCCCGCACGGCTGGAGGGAAACACCATATATTTT. It is translated as CATSQPPARLEGNTIYF. The chain is built from TRBV19 and TRBJ1-3; no definite D call. CDR1 and CDR2 from the germline V gene are LNHDA and SQIVND (reference sequence). Trimming left V 10 bases short and J 4 bases short, with 26 bases between. The CDR3 covers 17 residues.

This chain joins TRBV27 and TRBJ2-1, with 14 bases that match TRBD2. This CDR3 is built from 16 residues. Looked up from germline, CDR1 is MNHEY and CDR2 is SMNVEV (reference sequence). V lost 5 bases to trimming and J lost 3 bases; unmatched junction nucleotides: 3. Here the CDR3 DNA reads TGTGCCAGCAGTCCGGGACTAGCGGGAGACTACAATGAGCAGTTCTTC. Encoded protein: CASSPGLAGDYNEQFF.

The CDR3 DNA reads as TGTGCCAGCATTCCCCTGGGAACAGATACGCAGTATTTT. The encoded protein is CASIPLGTDTQYF. This rearrangement joins TRBV27 to TRBJ2-3; D is unclear. Germline V gene data show CDR1 as MNHEY and CDR2 as SMNVEV (reference sequence). This CDR3 is 13 amino acids long. The V end lost 7 bases, the J end lost 3 bases, and 11 bases lay between the germline ends.

The chain is built from TRBV6-5 and TRBJ1-1; TRBD1 might be the D (6 bases). The V and J ends lost 4 bases and 2 bases respectively, with 11 bases between them. The germline gives CDR1 MNHEY, CDR2 SVGAGI. The CDR3 sequence is 14 residues long. The CDR3: CASSLGTSNTEAFF. CDR3 nucleotide sequence: TGTGCCAGCAGTTTAGGGACATCAAACACTGAAGCTTTCTTT.

The V gene is TRBV11-3, the J gene TRBJ2-3; D call uncertain. The CDR3 totals 15 residues. V lost 7 bases, J lost 2 bases, and 16 bases lay in between. Germline V lookup: CDR1 SGHNT, CDR2 YENEEA. The CDR3 coding sequence is TGTGCCAGCACTTCCCCGAGGCCTTACACAGATACGCAGTATTTT. This encodes CASTSPRPYTDTQYF.

Details on this clone: In the same sample, other DNA sequences code for this CDR3. The chain joins TRBV6-5 to TRBJ2-2; 8 bases line up with TRBD1. Germline V gives CDR1 MNHEY, CDR2 SVGAGI. The CDR3 contains 14 residues. The V segment lost 0 bases and the J segment 6 bases; nucleotides outside the gene matches: 0. The CDR3 nucleotides read TGTGCCAGCAGTTACTCACAGGGGGCCGGGGAGCTGTTTTTT. It is translated as CASSYSQGAGELFF.

V and J are TRBV7-2 and TRBJ1-1; 7 nucleotides align to TRBD1. Germline CDR1 is SGHTA and CDR2 is FQGNSA. The V gene end was trimmed by 6 bases and the J gene end by 10 bases; junction bases not matched to a gene: 14. This CDR3 contains 14 residues. The CDR3 nucleotides read TGTGCCAGCAGACAAGGAACCGACAGGGCCAGAGCTTTCTTT. Translated: CASRQGTDRARAFF.